This T cell receptor beta chain was sequenced during a study of T cells in Graves' hyperthyroidism and ophthalmopathy. RNA transcripts provided the source from which TCR beta CDR3 regions were amplified. During a first-round RT-PCR of the TCR CDR3, the HTBI primer set was used. MiXCR, run by TCRdb on the multiplex PCR reads, gives a single entry per CDR3 protein. The data show hundreds of thousands of distinct CDR3 sequences, 20% to 30% seen once. The table lists this clonotype with many counts. The clonotype was recovered from a man aged 35-49 years with Graves' hyperthyroidism that later progressed to Graves' ophthalmopathy. Sequences were obtained from blood.

CDR3 protein: CSARGGTEAFF. As DNA, the CDR3 is TGCAGTGCTAGGGGGGGGACTGAAGCTTTCTTT. The rearrangement joins TRBV20-1 to TRBJ1-1; TRBD1 is a possible D gene (5 bases). The germline V gene has CDR1 DFQATT and CDR2 SNEGSKA (reference sequence). The V and J ends lost 3 bases and 5 bases respectively, with 7 bases between them. This CDR3 is 11 amino acids long.